These 30 T cell receptor beta chains share one sample of origin, sequenced in a study of blood T cell repertoires in COVID-19. Here immunoSEQ multiplex PCR was the method, and the copy in TCRdb shows in-frame clones only, minus some. The top ten hold about 1% of the sample, which has roughly 230,000 clones, more than 75% seen once. What was sequenced was peripheral blood. The receptors were gathered from a man in his forties with acute or convalescent COVID-19.

The CDR3 is CASSDRYGYTF. In DNA form, the CDR3 reads TGTGCCAGCAGTGATCGTTATGGCTACACCTTC. The chain employs TRBV2 and TRBJ1-2, with no clear D. The CDR3 loop spans 11 amino acids. The V gene lost 3 bases and the J gene lost 5 bases, with 4 bases spanning the gap. Germline CDR1 is SNHLY and CDR2 is FYNNEI.

The chain uses TRBV5-1 and TRBJ1-6; 9 nucleotides align to TRBD1. The CDR3 is 15 amino acids. J gave up 3 bases and V 6 bases, and 4 bases lay outside the gene matches. Germline CDR1 SGHRS, CDR2 YFSETQ. CDR3 residues: CASTLTGGYNSPLHF. CDR3 in DNA: TGCGCCAGCACCCTGACAGGGGGCTATAATTCACCCCTCCACTTT.

This chain links TRBV19 with TRBJ1-5; perhaps TRBD1 as D (5 bases). CDR1 is LNHDA and CDR2 is SQIVND in the germline V gene (reference sequence). Trimming took 0 bases from V and 9 from J, leaving 15 bases between them. The CDR3 runs 15 residues. The DNA for the CDR3 is TGTGCCAGTAGTATAGAGCATAAGGGGCCTTTGCCCCAGCATTTT. Its translation is CASSIEHKGPLPQHF.

This chain joins TRBV19 and TRBJ2-7; perhaps TRBD2 as D (6 bases). This CDR3 comprises 13 residues. CDR1 and CDR2 from the germline V gene are LNHDA and SQIVND (reference sequence). V was trimmed by 3 bases and J by 2 bases, leaving 8 bases between them. The CDR3 nucleotides are TGTGCCAGTAGTATTGGGGGGACCTACGAGCAGTACTTC. Residues: CASSIGGTYEQYF. Based on the CDR3 plus reference TRBV19 and TRBJ2-7, the full variable domain is DGGITQSPKYLFRKEGQNVTLSCEQNLNHDAMYWYRQDPGQGLRLIYYSQIVNDFQKGDIAEGYSVSREKKESFPLTVTSAQKNPTAFYLCASSIGGTYEQYFGPGTRLTVT.

The chain is built from TRBV7-3 and TRBJ2-2, with 8 bases fitting TRBD1. The CDR3 runs to 14 residues. Germline CDR1 reads SGHTA; CDR2 reads FQGTGA. Trimming removed 7 bases from V and 7 bases from J; junction bases left unmatched: 8. CDR3 nucleotides: TGTGCCAGCACCCCGGACAGGGCGGGCGGGGAGCTGTTTTTT. Protein sequence: CASTPDRAGGELFF.

The chain uses TRBV4-2 and TRBJ1-2, with unresolved D. V gave up 2 bases and J gave up 6 bases, with 16 bases separating them. The CDR3 has 15 amino acids. Germline V gene lookup returns CDR1 LGHNA and CDR2 YNFKEQ. The CDR3 reads CASSQFNRGGDGYTF. CDR3 in DNA: TGTGCCAGCAGCCAATTTAATCGGGGAGGAGATGGCTACACCTTC.

This chain joins TRBV7-9 and TRBJ2-1; D unresolved. The CDR3 is 14 amino acids. Per the germline V gene, CDR1 is SEHNR and CDR2 is FQNEAQ (reference sequence). Trimming took 5 bases from V and 3 from J, leaving 11 bases between them. CDR3 in DNA: TGTGCCAGCAGCCCCTATGCCGACTACAATGAGCAGTTCTTC. It yields the protein CASSPYADYNEQFF.

V is TRBV28 and J is TRBJ1-5; the match to TRBD1 covers 10 bases. The trim removed 5 bases at V and 3 bases at J, leaving 7 bases unmatched. Germline CDR1 is MDHEN and CDR2 is SYDVKM. The CDR3 has 16 amino acids. The CDR3 sequence is CASSRPGQGHNQPQHF. CDR3 in DNA: TGTGCCAGCAGTCGACCGGGACAGGGGCACAATCAGCCCCAGCATTTT.

The V call is TRBV7-3, the J call TRBJ1-1; no reliable D call. This CDR3 has 13 amino acids. Trimming shortened V by 0 bases and J by 7 bases, and 9 bases separated the two germline ends. Germline assignment: CDR1 SGHTA and CDR2 FQGTGA. The DNA for the CDR3 is TGTGCCAGCAGCTTAACTCTGGCAGGTGAAGCTTTCTTT. It translates to CASSLTLAGEAFF.

V and J are TRBV5-1 and TRBJ2-7; D not resolved. Germline V gene sequence: CDR1 SGHRS, CDR2 YFSETQ. The V and J ends lost 2 bases and 3 bases respectively, with 9 bases between them. The CDR3 runs to 13 residues. CDR3 region: CASSFDSGYEQYF. In DNA, the CDR3 is TGCGCCAGCAGCTTTGACTCGGGCTACGAGCAGTACTTC.

V usage is TRBV6-5 and J usage is TRBJ1-1; possible D gene TRBD1, 5 bases. Germline lookup yields CDR1 MNHEY and CDR2 SVGAGI. Trimming left V 7 bases short and J 3 bases short, with 12 bases between. CDR3 size: 13 residues. CDR3 amino acids: CASTDTAYTEAFF. The CDR3 nucleotides read TGTGCCAGCACGGACACGGCCTACACTGAAGCTTTCTTT.

This chain joins TRBV5-1 and TRBJ2-1; 7 nucleotides agree with TRBD2. V lost 3 bases, J lost 4 bases, and 10 bases stayed unmatched. Germline CDR1 is SGHRS and CDR2 is YFSETQ. This CDR3 is 16 amino acids long. The CDR3 coding sequence is TGCGCCAGCAGCTCAGCGGGGCCAGGGTTATACAATGAGCAGTTCTTC. It encodes CASSSAGPGLYNEQFF.

This clone was observed a few times. The chain employs TRBV5-1 and TRBJ1-1; the D is unclear. The V gene lost 0 bases and the J gene lost 1 base, with 7 bases spanning the gap. The CDR3 spans 14 residues. Germline CDR1 SGHRS, CDR2 YFSETQ. In DNA, the CDR3 is TGCGCCAGCAGCTTGGAATCGGGGAACACTGAAGCTTTCTTT. Protein sequence: CASSLESGNTEAFF.

The genes are TRBV6-5 and TRBJ2-5, with TRBD1 matching over 7 bases. The trim removed 6 bases at V and 4 bases at J, leaving 11 bases unmatched. Germline V CDR1 and CDR2: MNHEY, SVGAGI. This CDR3 is 15 amino acids long. CDR3 loop: CASSQERGPLETQYF. As DNA, the CDR3 is TGTGCCAGCAGCCAAGAAAGGGGGCCTTTAGAGACCCAGTACTTC.

In this sample, this clone turned up once. The chain combines TRBV7-8 with TRBJ1-3, with D hard to call. Germline CDR1 is SGHVS and CDR2 is FQNEAQ. The ends were cut back, 5 bases at V and 2 bases at J, with 7 bases in the middle. The CDR3 runs to 13 residues. This chain's CDR3 is CASSVSAGNTIYF. The CDR3 nucleotides are TGTGCCAGCAGCGTATCAGCTGGAAACACCATATATTTT.

This clone has only one observation. The rearrangement joins TRBV29-1 to TRBJ1-3; unclear D gene. This CDR3 contains 14 residues. CDR1 SQVTM and CDR2 ANQGSEA come from the germline V gene. V lost 5 bases and J lost 0, with 11 bases in between. In nucleotides, the CDR3 is TGCAGCGTTCTGACCGGGAGCTCTGGAAACACCATATATTTT. Translation: CSVLTGSSGNTIYF.

The CDR3 nucleotides read TGTGCCAGTAGTATGGGGAGGGAAGAGACCCAGTACTTC. Protein sequence: CASSMGREETQYF. The chain carries TRBV19 and TRBJ2-5; 7 positions agree with TRBD2. This CDR3 spans 13 amino acids. Germline values: CDR1 LNHDA, CDR2 SQIVND (reference sequence). The V gene end was trimmed by 3 bases and the J gene end by 3 bases; junction bases not matched to a gene: 1.

The genes are TRBV28 and TRBJ1-5; TRBD1 agrees at 8 bases. CDR1 is MDHEN, CDR2 SYDVKM, per germline. The CDR3 is 16 residues long. With 6 bases clipped from V and 2 bases from J, the junction kept 9 bases outside the gene matches. The CDR3 region has the DNA TGTGCCAGCAGGAGCGCAGGGGGCGCGGGCAATCAGCCCCAGCATTTT. This codes for CASRSAGGAGNQPQHF. The full variable domain, completed using reference TRBV28 and TRBJ1-5, is DVKVTQSSRYLVKRTGEKVFLECVQDMDHENMFWYRQDPGLGLRLIYFSYDVKMKEKGDIPEGYSVSREKKERFSLILESASTNQTSMYLCASRSAGGAGNQPQHFGDGTRLSIL.

The chain has TRBV7-9 and TRBJ2-3; TRBD2 might be the D (5 bases). The V gene's germline CDR1 is SEHNR and CDR2 FQNEAQ (reference sequence). The V and J ends lost 3 bases and 1 base respectively, with 11 bases between them. This CDR3 region has 15 residues. CDR3 coding DNA: TGTGCCAGCAGCTTGGAGGATTCTCGCACAGATACGCAGTATTTT. Protein sequence: CASSLEDSRTDTQYF.

V gene TRBV18 combines with J gene TRBJ2-3; TRBD1 might be the D (6 bases). Germline CDR1 and CDR2: KGHSH and LQKENI. The length of the CDR3 is 14 residues. V lost 2 bases and J 4 bases, leaving 10 bases between the germline ends. Here the CDR3 DNA reads TGTGCCAGCTCACCAACAGGGATGGCAGATACGCAGTATTTT. Translated: CASSPTGMADTQYF.

The chain couples TRBV7-9 to TRBJ1-4; D ambiguous. The germline V gene encodes CDR1 SEHNR and CDR2 FQNEAQ (reference sequence). Trimming took off 1 base at V and 6 bases at J, with 6 bases between the two ends. The CDR3 is made up of 13 amino acids. CDR3 DNA: TGTGCCAGCAGCTTAGGGCCGTATGAAAAACTGTTTTTT. Encoded protein: CASSLGPYEKLFF.

This clone has only one observation. The V and J genes are TRBV5-1 and TRBJ1-1; D unclear. Trimming took off 2 bases at V and 7 bases at J, with 18 bases between the two ends. Germline V gives CDR1 SGHRS, CDR2 YFSETQ. This CDR3 spans 15 amino acids. Written as DNA, the CDR3 is TGCGCCAGCAGCTTTGGACCGTCTGGAGGAGGTGAAGCTTTCTTT. Amino acids: CASSFGPSGGGEAFF.

The rearrangement uses TRBV4-1 and TRBJ2-7, with 10 bases lining up with TRBD1. Germline V CDR1 and CDR2: MGHRA, YSYEKL. The trim removed 1 base at V and 0 bases at J, leaving 3 bases unmatched. The CDR3 runs 16 residues. CDR3 coding DNA: TGCGCCAGCAGCCAAGCTTGGGACAGGGGCTCCTACGAGCAGTACTTC. As protein: CASSQAWDRGSYEQYF.

This chain links TRBV7-9 with TRBJ1-6; D is perhaps TRBD1 (6 bases). The germline V and J ends were trimmed by 4 bases and 0 bases, with 16 bases remaining between them. The CDR3 is 18 amino acids. Germline V gives CDR1 SEHNR, CDR2 FQNEAQ (reference sequence). DNA of the CDR3: TGTGCCAGCAGCTCCGGGACATCCCCGAGCTCCTATAATTCACCCCTCCACTTT. It codes for CASSSGTSPSSYNSPLHF.

This sequence joins TRBV27 and TRBJ2-5; D is perhaps TRBD1 (5 bases). Trimming took off 3 bases at V and 5 bases at J, with 10 bases between the two ends. CDR3 length: 13 amino acids. Looked up from germline, CDR1 is MNHEY and CDR2 is SMNVEV (reference sequence). The CDR3 DNA reads as TGTGCCAGCAGTTTGCACAGGCCGGAGACCCAGTACTTC. This encodes CASSLHRPETQYF.

This sequence joins TRBV5-1 and TRBJ1-1; 8 bases line up with TRBD1. Germline lookup yields CDR1 SGHRS and CDR2 YFSETQ. The CDR3 totals 15 residues. Germline trimming cut 4 bases from V and 5 bases from J; bases unmatched to any gene: 10. This CDR3 reads CASSQGAMRMTEAFF. CDR3 nucleotides: TGCGCCAGCAGCCAGGGGGCGATGAGGATGACTGAAGCTTTCTTT.

This chain links TRBV10-1 with TRBJ1-1; no clear D gene. V shed 4 bases and J shed 3 bases, with 9 bases lying between them. The CDR3 totals 13 residues. Germline V gene data show CDR1 as WNHNN and CDR2 as SYGVQD (reference sequence). CDR3 region: CASSAGSDTEAFF. CDR3 coding DNA: TGCGCCAGCAGTGCGGGGTCGGACACTGAAGCTTTCTTT.

Only one count was recorded for this clone. V gene TRBV4-2 combines with J gene TRBJ1-2; 9 bases agree with TRBD1. Germline V lookup: CDR1 LGHNA, CDR2 YNFKEQ. V shed 5 bases, J shed 8 bases, and the junction held 9 bases outside the gene matches. The CDR3 has 14 amino acids. This chain's CDR3 is CASSYLGQGDGYTF. CDR3 nucleotides: TGTGCCAGCAGCTACCTGGGACAGGGTGACGGCTACACCTTC.

This chain joins TRBV30 and TRBJ1-1, with D possibly matching TRBD1 (5 bases). V lost 0 bases and J lost 3, with 14 bases in between. The CDR3 sequence is 15 residues long. Germline values: CDR1 GTSNPN, CDR2 SVGIG (reference sequence). The CDR3 reads CAWSVSLTGDTEAFF. CDR3 nucleotides: TGTGCCTGGAGTGTATCCCTTACGGGGGACACTGAAGCTTTCTTT.

This rearrangement joins TRBV2 to TRBJ1-1, with TRBD1 as a possible D gene (5 bases). The V gene's germline CDR1 is SNHLY and CDR2 FYNNEI. This CDR3 is 13 amino acids long. V lost 6 bases to trimming and J lost 11 bases, with 19 bases between them. The CDR3 DNA is TGTGCCAGCAGCCCCACTCCCAGGGTGGAGGCTTTCTTT. This gives the protein CASSPTPRVEAFF.